What follows describes a single T cell receptor beta chain. Sampling consisted of one heparinised blood draw per donor, averaging roughly 100 mL. The sample belongs to a study of beta chain features in type 1 diabetes. The study reverse transcribed the entire isolated RNA, so it sequenced expressed TCRB transcripts. The protocol was immunoSEQ multiplex PCR, while the TCRdb copy is restricted to in-frame clones and leaves out a portion. The table shows 300,000 to 350,000 clones, with 6.5% to 10% occurring only once. V lost 6 bases, J lost 3 bases, and 16 bases lay in between. Looked up from germline, CDR1 is SQVTM and CDR2 is ANQGSEA. This CDR3 is 14 amino acids long.

The chain recombines TRBV29-1 with TRBJ2-3, with a weak D call TRBD1 (6 bases). Sequencing was performed on central memory CD4+ T cells from blood. This receptor was identified in a woman younger than 35 in good health. This chain's CDR3 is CSVSSGARTDTQYF. CDR3 bases: TGCAGCGTATCATCAGGGGCTAGGACAGATACGCAGTATTTT.